These 18 T cell receptor beta chains were sequenced from one sample in a study of blood T cell repertoires in COVID-19. TCRdb's copy holds only in-frame clones and misses some; the assay was immunoSEQ multiplex PCR. This sample has roughly 400,000 clones, with roughly 86% found just once. Sequencing input: PBMCs or T cells enriched from blood (not recorded which). Source of these receptors: a woman aged 25 to 39 who had recovered from COVID-19.

V usage is TRBV5-1 and J usage is TRBJ2-7, with 11 positions matching TRBD1. The V gene's germline CDR1 is SGHRS and CDR2 YFSETQ. V was pared by 2 bases and J by 3 bases, with 4 bases of the junction left unmatched. This CDR3 comprises 15 residues. The CDR3 loop reads CASSFSGTGGYEQYF. As DNA, the CDR3 is TGCGCCAGCAGCTTTTCCGGGACAGGGGGCTACGAGCAGTACTTC.

The genes are TRBV10-3 and TRBJ2-1; 9 nucleotides line up with TRBD2. V was pared by 6 bases and J by 3 bases, with 6 bases of the junction left unmatched. The CDR3 sequence is 15 residues long. In germline, CDR1 is ENHRY, CDR2 SYGVKD. CDR3 DNA: TGTGCCATCAGAGAGCGGGGGGCCCGCTACAATGAGCAGTTCTTC. Translated: CAIRERGARYNEQFF.

V usage is TRBV20-1 and J usage is TRBJ2-5; possibly TRBD2 for D (5 bases). The CDR3 has 14 residues. V lost 3 bases and J lost 4, with 15 bases in between. Germline V gene data show CDR1 as DFQATT and CDR2 as SNEGSKA (reference sequence). CDR3 region: CSASSLGGRETQYF. The CDR3 DNA sequence: TGCAGTGCTAGTTCACTAGGCGGTCGAGAGACCCAGTACTTC.

This clone was seen a single time. J is TRBJ1-2 and V is TRBV11-1, with D unresolved. CDR3 size: 16 residues. V was cut by 3 bases and J by 5 bases, with 19 bases left in between. Germline assignment: CDR1 SGHAT and CDR2 FQDESV (reference sequence). CDR3 bases: TGTGCCAGCAGCTTTCTACCACGCGGAGGGCCTTATGGCTACACCTTC. Protein: CASSFLPRGGPYGYTF.

The chain is built from TRBV30 and TRBJ2-7, with 11 bases matching TRBD2. With 4 bases clipped from V and 6 bases from J, the junction kept 8 bases outside the gene matches. Germline lookup yields CDR1 GTSNPN and CDR2 SVGIG (reference sequence). The CDR3 totals 14 residues. CDR3 amino acids: CAWKLAGVSGEQYF. In nucleotides, the CDR3 is TGTGCCTGGAAACTAGCGGGAGTGTCTGGCGAGCAGTACTTC.

V and J are TRBV7-8 and TRBJ1-2, with TRBD1 matching 7 bases. The length of the CDR3 is 16 residues. The germline V gene has CDR1 SGHVS and CDR2 FQNEAQ. V lost 1 base, J lost 3 bases, and 8 bases stayed unmatched. CDR3 in DNA: TGTGCCAGCAGCTTAGAGTTTGGAGACAGGGACTATGGCTACACCTTC. As protein: CASSLEFGDRDYGYTF. The whole variable domain, filled in from reference TRBV7-8 and TRBJ1-2, reads GAGVSQSPRYKVAKRGQDVALRCDPISGHVSLFWYQQALGQGPEFLTYFQNEAQLDKSGLPSDRFFAERPEGSVSTLKIQRTQQEDSAVYLCASSLEFGDRDYGYTFGSGTRLTVV.

This chain uses TRBV15 with TRBJ1-1; 9 bases are shared with TRBD1. The CDR3 spans 13 residues. CDR1 is LNHNV, CDR2 YYDKDF, per germline (reference sequence). J lost 12 bases, V lost 4 bases, and 9 bases had no gene match. The CDR3 loop reads CATSTDRTGESFF. In DNA, the CDR3 is TGTGCCACCAGCACAGATCGGACAGGGGAGTCTTTCTTT.

This clone is a singleton in its sample. The chain carries TRBV19 and TRBJ1-2; 9 positions agree with TRBD1. J was trimmed by 5 bases and V by 7 bases; bases with no gene match: 8. The CDR3 length is 14 residues. Germline V CDR1 and CDR2: LNHDA, SQIVND (reference sequence). The CDR3 loop is CASISRDRVYGYTF. The CDR3 DNA is TGTGCCAGTATAAGTCGGGACAGGGTTTATGGCTACACCTTC.

This clone was observed once. The chain recombines TRBV19 with TRBJ2-7; perhaps TRBD2 as D (5 bases). This CDR3 comprises 15 residues. Germline-derived CDR1 and CDR2 are LNHDA and SQIVND (reference sequence). Trimming removed 6 bases at V and 0 bases at J, with 15 bases between. The CDR3 DNA follows: TGTGCCAGTAGGGAGTCGAGGGTCGGCTCCTACGAGCAGTACTTC. Residues: CASRESRVGSYEQYF.

The V gene is TRBV11-2, the J gene TRBJ1-2, with D unclear. This CDR3 is 12 amino acids long. The V end was cut by 5 bases, the J end by 4 bases, with 8 bases between. The germline V gene encodes CDR1 SGHAT and CDR2 FQNNGV. In DNA, the CDR3 is TGTGCCAGCAGCCCGACTATCTATGGCTACACCTTC. It specifies CASSPTIYGYTF.

This clone occurred once. The J gene is TRBJ1-5, the V gene TRBV24-1; no firm D call. CDR1 KGHDR and CDR2 SFDVKD come from the germline V gene. This CDR3 has 14 amino acids. Deletions cut 1 base from V and 5 bases from J, with 8 bases between. Here the CDR3 reads CATSDLRSYQPQHF. CDR3 nucleotide sequence: TGTGCCACCAGTGATTTAAGGAGCTATCAGCCCCAGCATTTT.

The chain combines TRBV7-6 with TRBJ2-7; 10 nucleotides line up with TRBD1. V trimming: 1 base; J trimming: 5 bases; junction bases outside the gene matches: 5. This CDR3 spans 15 amino acids. Germline-derived CDR1 and CDR2 are SGHVS and FNYEAQ. The CDR3 DNA reads as TGTGCCAGCAGCTTAGTAGGGACAGGGGATGACGAGCAGTACTTC. Translated, it gives CASSLVGTGDDEQYF.

This sequence joins TRBV30 and TRBJ2-7; weak D call: TRBD2 (5 bases). The CDR3 covers 13 residues. Germline loops: CDR1 GTSNPN, CDR2 SVGIG (reference sequence). Between the trimmed V and J ends, which lost 2 bases and 4 bases, there was a span of 12 bases. DNA of the CDR3: TGTGCCTGGAGTAGGACTCTAGAGTACGAGCAGTACTTC. This encodes CAWSRTLEYEQYF.

The genes are TRBV11-2 and TRBJ2-7; D is ambiguous. The germline CDR1 and CDR2 sequences are SGHAT and FQNNGV. The CDR3 totals 14 residues. Trimming left V 3 bases short and J 7 bases short, with 16 bases between. CDR3 in amino acids: CASSLLGPQFEQYF. The CDR3 DNA reads as TGTGCCAGCAGCTTGCTAGGTCCCCAATTTGAGCAGTACTTC.

CDR3 sequence reads: CASSSPRGSNYGYTF. The CDR3 DNA reads as TGTGCCAGCAGTTCCCCCAGGGGGTCTAACTATGGCTACACCTTC. This sequence joins TRBV6-5 and TRBJ1-2; 7 nucleotides match TRBD1. Germline trimming cut 4 bases from V and 0 bases from J; bases unmatched to any gene: 5. CDR3 length equals 15 residues. Germline CDR1 and CDR2: MNHEY and SVGAGI.

The chain combines TRBV28 with TRBJ1-5, with 8 bases identical to TRBD1. Per the germline V gene, CDR1 is MDHEN and CDR2 is SYDVKM. This CDR3 region has 14 residues. Trimming cost V 10 bases and J 0 bases; bases outside gene matches: 5. The CDR3 here is CATQGADSNQPQHF. The CDR3 coding sequence is TGTGCCACCCAGGGGGCCGATAGCAATCAGCCCCAGCATTTT.

The chain employs TRBV6-5 and TRBJ1-4, with 8 bases lining up with TRBD1. CDR3 length equals 12 residues. V was clipped by 4 bases and J by 12 bases; unmatched bases: 4. The germline V gene encodes CDR1 MNHEY and CDR2 SVGAGI. CDR3 nucleotide sequence: TGTGCCAGCAGTTTCCAGGGGGCGGAACTGTTTTTT. It is translated as CASSFQGAELFF.

In its sample, this clone was seen a few times. V is TRBV9 and J is TRBJ2-7; TRBD1 might be the D (6 bases). Trimming shortened V by 2 bases and J by 6 bases, and 12 bases separated the two germline ends. From germline, CDR1 is SGDLS and CDR2 YYNGEE. The CDR3 contains 13 residues. Here the CDR3 reads CASSVGQSSEQYF. In DNA form, the CDR3 reads TGTGCCAGCAGCGTCGGACAGTCCAGCGAGCAGTACTTC.